This is a list of T cell receptor beta chains from one sample in a study of precursors of human CD4 cytotoxic T cells. Via MiXCR, TCRdb re-called the reads, giving one row per CDR3 protein. The table shows about 220 distinct CDR3 sequences, with 32% occurring only once. The sample taken for sequencing was memory CD4+ T cells from blood (PBMCs). These receptors all stem from a human donor in good health. The CDR3 runs from the conserved cysteine through the conserved F or W. D genes are given only for firm matches. Expanded clones get a size class; other rows say once, few or many, or leave the size out.

d_gene	v_gene	j_gene	abundance	CDR3nt	CDR3aa
-	TRBV9	TRBJ2-5	large	TGTGCCAGCAGCGTAGGGAAGGAGAAAGAGACCCAGTACTTC	CASSVGKEKETQYF
-	TRBV6-5	TRBJ1-2	large	TGTGCCAGCAGTTACACTGGTTCCCTGCGGGGCTACACCTTC	CASSYTGSLRGYTF
-	TRBV19	TRBJ2-6	large	TGTGCCAGTAGTGGGTGGACAGACGGCAACGTCCTGACTTTC	CASSGWTDGNVLTF
-	TRBV27	TRBJ2-1	large	TGTGCCAGCAGTTTGCAGGGCGCAAGGAAGTACAATGAGCAGTTCTTC	CASSLQGARKYNEQFF
TRBD2	TRBV27	TRBJ2-1	hyperexpanded	TGTGCCAGCACTCGGTCTAGCGGGGCCAATGAGCAGTTCTTC	CASTRSSGANEQFF
TRBD2	TRBV19	TRBJ2-5	-	TGTGCCAGTAGTATACAAGGTAGCGGGAAGCAAGAGACCCAGTACTTC	CASSIQGSGKQETQYF
-	TRBV11-2	TRBJ2-5	hyperexpanded	TGTGCCAGCAGCTTAAGAATCGGGACGATGAACCAAGAGACCCAGTACTTC	CASSLRIGTMNQETQYF
-	TRBV20-1	TRBJ2-7	large	TGCAGTGTCCGCGGGTCCTACGAGCAGTACTTC	CSVRGSYEQYF
TRBD1	TRBV13	TRBJ1-2	few	TGTGCCAGCAGCACCAGCCCAGGGGGCCGGGGCTACACCTTC	CASSTSPGGRGYTF
-	TRBV19	TRBJ2-2	large	TGTGCCAGTAGTCCACTAGCGAACACCGGGGAGCTGTTTTTT	CASSPLANTGELFF
-	TRBV12-3/TRBV12-4	TRBJ2-1	hyperexpanded	TGTGCCAGCAGCTTGGGCTCGAATGAGCAGTTCTTC	CASSLGSNEQFF
-	TRBV25-1	TRBJ1-4	large	TGTGCCAGCAGTAAAGGCGAAAAACTGTTTTTT	CASSKGEKLFF
-	TRBV5-1	TRBJ2-5	large	TGCGCCAGCAGCTTGACTGAGACCCAGTACTTC	CASSLTETQYF
-	TRBV12-3/TRBV12-4	TRBJ2-7	-	TGTGCCAGCAGTGCCTACTACGAGCAGTACTTC	CASSAYYEQYF
-	TRBV2	TRBJ2-4	-	TGTGCCAGCAAGGAGGGGGCCGCGGACATTCAGTACTTC	CASKEGAADIQYF
-	TRBV14	TRBJ2-1	large	TGTGCCAGCAGCCAAGTACTCTACAATGAGCAGTTCTTC	CASSQVLYNEQFF
-	TRBV5-4	TRBJ2-2	large	TGTGCCAGCAGCCTCAGGGGAAGAACCGGGGAGCTGTTTTTT	CASSLRGRTGELFF
TRBD2	TRBV4-1	TRBJ2-3	-	TGCGCCAGCAGCCAAGATCGATCGCTAGCGGGAAGGAAAGATACGCAGTATTTT	CASSQDRSLAGRKDTQYF
-	TRBV7-8	TRBJ2-5	large	TGTGCCAGCAGCTTACTTATTAGGGTACTAGATCCCCAGTACTTC	CASSLLIRVLDPQYF
TRBD1	TRBV11-2	TRBJ1-3	large	TGTGCCAGCAGCACCGTGGGACAGGTGGGGCGAAACACCATATATTTT	CASSTVGQVGRNTIYF
-	TRBV24-1	TRBJ1-5	few	TGTGCCACCAGTGATTTGTTGACAGTAGGAGGCAATCAGCCCCAGCATTTT	CATSDLLTVGGNQPQHF
TRBD1	TRBV5-1	TRBJ2-7	large	TGCGCCAGCAGCTCGGGACAGGGGATCTACGAGCAGTACTTC	CASSSGQGIYEQYF
-	TRBV10-3	TRBJ1-3	large	TGTGCCATCAGTGAGATCCCAGGGCTCCTGACCTCTGGAAACACCATATATTTT	CAISEIPGLLTSGNTIYF
TRBD1	TRBV5-1	TRBJ2-7	large	TGCGCCAGCTCCCCCGGGACAGGGGGATACGAGCAGTACTTC	CASSPGTGGYEQYF
-	TRBV27	TRBJ1-1	large	TGTGCCAGTAGCGCCCTAACAGGGCCCACAACTGAAGCTTTCTTT	CASSALTGPTTEAFF
TRBD1	TRBV5-1	TRBJ2-7	once	TGCGCCAGCAGCTTGAAGACAGGGAGCTCCTACGAGCAGTACTTC	CASSLKTGSSYEQYF
-	TRBV20-1	TRBJ2-3	large	TGCAGTGCCAGGTCGGCAGGGAATACGCAGTATTTT	CSARSAGNTQYF
TRBD1	TRBV25-1	TRBJ2-7	large	TGTGCCAGCAGTGGGACCGGGACAGGGATCTACGAGCAGTACTTC	CASSGTGTGIYEQYF
TRBD1	TRBV11-2	TRBJ1-1	-	TGTGCCAGCAGCCATGGACAGGGATTACCTGAAGCTTTCTTT	CASSHGQGLPEAFF
TRBD1	TRBV20-1	TRBJ1-2	large	TGCAGTGCGAACGGAGACAGGGGGATTTATGGCTACACCTTC	CSANGDRGIYGYTF
TRBD2	TRBV29-1	TRBJ2-5	large	TGCAGCGCCCTAGCGGGAGGCGGAGAGACCCAGTACTTC	CSALAGGGETQYF
-	TRBV7-2	TRBJ2-1	few	TGTGCCAGCAGCAGCAGGGGGGGGGCCTACAATGAGCAGTTCTTC	CASSSRGGAYNEQFF
TRBD1	TRBV7-3	TRBJ2-3	-	TGTGCCAGCAGCACCTCGGGACAGCCGGGACGCAAATTCACAGATACGCAGTATTTT	CASSTSGQPGRKFTDTQYF
-	TRBV27	TRBJ1-3	few	TGTGCCAGCAGTTCGGGGGGGTACGCTGGAAACACCATATATTTT	CASSSGGYAGNTIYF
-	TRBV5-6	TRBJ1-1	large	TGTGCCAGCAGCTTTTTTGACAGGCGGGGAGCTTTCTTT	CASSFFDRRGAFF
-	TRBV20-1	TRBJ2-1	-	TGCAGTGCTAGAGATTCGGCGGAGGGGTACAATGAGCAGTTCTTC	CSARDSAEGYNEQFF
-	TRBV11-2	TRBJ1-4	large	TGTGCCAGCAGCTTAGGGCCCTCGCTCGGGACACCCGGAGAAAAACTGTTTTTT	CASSLGPSLGTPGEKLFF
-	TRBV4-2	TRBJ2-4	-	TGTGCCAGCAGCCAAGATTTTCGGGAATTCGAAAACATTCAGTACTTC	CASSQDFREFENIQYF
-	TRBV7-8	TRBJ2-7	-	TGTGCCAGCAGCTTAGCGGTAGCGGACTCCTACGAGCAGTACTTC	CASSLAVADSYEQYF
TRBD2	TRBV20-1	TRBJ2-1	once	TGCAGTGCTAGCCGTGAAAGGACTAGCAGGTTCTTC	CSASRERTSRFF
-	TRBV10-1	TRBJ2-1	-	TGCGCCAGCAGTGAGTCGACGGTCTCCTACAATGAGCAGTTCTTC	CASSESTVSYNEQFF
-	TRBV18	TRBJ2-3	large	TGTGCCAGCTCACCAAGTAGAATTGATGATACGCAGTATTTT	CASSPSRIDDTQYF
-	TRBV12-3/TRBV12-4	TRBJ1-2	hyperexpanded	TGTGCCAGCAGTTTGCCACAGGTCGGACCTAACTATGGCTACACCTTC	CASSLPQVGPNYGYTF
-	TRBV2	TRBJ2-3	large	TGTGCCAGCAGTGTTTCGGGGTTCAGGTCCCTCTCATATTATGATACGCAGTATTTT	CASSVSGFRSLSYYDTQYF
TRBD1	TRBV28	TRBJ2-2	once	TGTGCCAGCAGTTCGACAGGGGACACCGGGGAGCTGTTTTTT	CASSSTGDTGELFF